The present T cell receptor beta chain was sequenced within a study of response to subunit inactivated influenza vaccine. Per the germline V gene, CDR1 is LNHNV and CDR2 is YYDKDF (reference sequence). V was shortened by 1 base and J by 6 bases, with 16 bases between the two germline ends. This CDR3 is 15 amino acids long. Only a few counts were recorded for this clonotype. The antigen is unknown. TCRdb ran MiXCR on the RT-PCR reads and lists one entry per CDR3 protein. The sample lists hundreds of thousands of distinct CDR3 sequences, around 11% occurring once. Overall study findings and caveats: There was a suggestion from the authors that each seasonal influenza vaccination recruits few new T cells.

The J gene is TRBJ2-7, the V gene TRBV15; TRBD1 is a possible D gene (7 bases). The sequence was obtained from a man aged 50 to 59 who received an inactivated influenza vaccine. Sequences were derived from PBMCs from blood, sampled on the day of vaccination. CDR3 region: CATSRASVRGVEQYF. The CDR3 DNA reads TGTGCCACCAGCAGAGCATCCGTCAGGGGGGTCGAGCAGTACTTC. Drawing the rest from reference TRBV15 and TRBJ2-7, the complete variable domain is DAMVIQNPRYQVTQFGKPVTLSCSQTLNHNVMYWYQQKSSQAPKLLFHYYDKDFNNEADTPDNFQSRRPNTSFCFLDIRSPGLGDTAMYLCATSRASVRGVEQYFGPGTRLTVT.